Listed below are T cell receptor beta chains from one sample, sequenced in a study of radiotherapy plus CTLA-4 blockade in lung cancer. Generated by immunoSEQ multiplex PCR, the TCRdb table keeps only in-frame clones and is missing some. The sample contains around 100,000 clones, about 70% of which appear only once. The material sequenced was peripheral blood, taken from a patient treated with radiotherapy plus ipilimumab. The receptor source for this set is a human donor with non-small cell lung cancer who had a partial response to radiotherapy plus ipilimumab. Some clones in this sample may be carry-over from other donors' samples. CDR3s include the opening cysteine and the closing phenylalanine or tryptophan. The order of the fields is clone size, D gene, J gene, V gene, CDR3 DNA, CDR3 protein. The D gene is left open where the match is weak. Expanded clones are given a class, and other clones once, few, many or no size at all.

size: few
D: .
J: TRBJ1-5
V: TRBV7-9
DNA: TGTGCCAGCAGCTTGGCTCTGAACAATCAGCCCCAGCATTTT
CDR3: CASSLALNNQPQHF

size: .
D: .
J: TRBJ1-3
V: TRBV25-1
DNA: TGTGCCAGCAGTGCAGGATGGGGAAACACCATATATTTT
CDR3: CASSAGWGNTIYF

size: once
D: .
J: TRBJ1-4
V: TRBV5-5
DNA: TGTGCCAGCAGCTCCGAAATGGTCGGAACTAATGAAAAACTGTTTTTT
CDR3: CASSSEMVGTNEKLFF

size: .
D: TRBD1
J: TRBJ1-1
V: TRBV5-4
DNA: TGTGCCAGCAGCCAAGGGAGGACAGGGCTCGACACTGAAGCTTTCTTT
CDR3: CASSQGRTGLDTEAFF

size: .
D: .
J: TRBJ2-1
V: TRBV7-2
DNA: TGTGCCAGCAGCTTTTTGGGTCGCGGAACGTTCTTC
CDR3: CASSFLGRGTFF

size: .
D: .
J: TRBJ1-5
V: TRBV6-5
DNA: TGTGCCAGCAGTTACTCGCGGGGCCAGCCCCAGCATTTT
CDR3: CASSYSRGQPQHF

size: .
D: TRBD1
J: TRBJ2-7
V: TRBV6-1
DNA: TGTGCCAGCAGTGCGGGGACAGGGGGTCGGTACGAGCAGTACTTC
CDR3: CASSAGTGGRYEQYF

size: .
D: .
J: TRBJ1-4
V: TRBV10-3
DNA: TGTGCCATCAGTGGAGGACTTAATGAAAAACTGTTTTTT
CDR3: CAISGGLNEKLFF

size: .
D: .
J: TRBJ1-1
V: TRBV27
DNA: TGTGCCAGCAGCTTCACAATGAACACTGAAGCTTTCTTT
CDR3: CASSFTMNTEAFF

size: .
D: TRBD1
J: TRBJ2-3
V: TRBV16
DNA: TGTGCCAGCAGCCAAACAGGGGGCGGTTCAGATACGCAGTATTTT
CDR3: CASSQTGGGSDTQYF

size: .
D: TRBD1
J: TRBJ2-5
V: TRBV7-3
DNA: TGTGCCAGCAGCTCTCAGGGGGCACCCCAAGAGACCCAGTACTTC
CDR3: CASSSQGAPQETQYF

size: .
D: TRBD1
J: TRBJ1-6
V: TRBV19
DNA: TGTGCCAGTAGTACGACAGGGTACACCTATAATTCACCCCTCCACTTT
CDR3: CASSTTGYTYNSPLHF

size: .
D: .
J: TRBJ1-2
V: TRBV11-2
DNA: TGTGCCAGCAGCTTAGATGGGCAGAATCATGGCTACACCTTC
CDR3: CASSLDGQNHGYTF

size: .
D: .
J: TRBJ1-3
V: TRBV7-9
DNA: TGTGCCAGCAGCTCCGTAACAGGAAACACCATATATTTT
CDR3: CASSSVTGNTIYF

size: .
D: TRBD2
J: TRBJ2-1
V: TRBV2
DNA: TGTGCCAGCATCCCGAGGACGGGAGGGTCGAATGAGCAGTTCTTC
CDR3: CASIPRTGGSNEQFF

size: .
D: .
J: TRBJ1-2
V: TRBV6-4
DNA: TGTGCCAGCAGTGACTCAGGGCAGGGTCCCTATGGCTACACCTTC
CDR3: CASSDSGQGPYGYTF

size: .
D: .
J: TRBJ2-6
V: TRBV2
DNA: TGTGCCAGCAGTGAACAGGGTGCTGGGGCCAACGTCCTGACTTTC
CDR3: CASSEQGAGANVLTF

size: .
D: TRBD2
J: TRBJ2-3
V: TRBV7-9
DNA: TGTGCCAGCAGCTTACTCGGGAGGGCATACTCGTATTTT
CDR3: CASSLLGRAYSYF

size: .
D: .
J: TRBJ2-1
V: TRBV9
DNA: TGTGCCAGCAGCGTAACGGGAGCCAATGAGCAGTTCTTC
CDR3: CASSVTGANEQFF

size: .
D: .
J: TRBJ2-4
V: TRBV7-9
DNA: TGTGCCAGCAGCCCCAGCGAAGGGGGAGCGGCAGGGTTTCAGTACTTC
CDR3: CASSPSEGGAAGFQYF

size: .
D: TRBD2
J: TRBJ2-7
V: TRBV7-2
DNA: TGTGCCAGCAGCCCTAGCGGAAGGAATCACGAGCAGTACTTC
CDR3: CASSPSGRNHEQYF

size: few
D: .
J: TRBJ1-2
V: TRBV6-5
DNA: TGTGCCAGCAGTTACCCGAGAGGCGGAGCTAACTATGGCTACACCTTC
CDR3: CASSYPRGGANYGYTF

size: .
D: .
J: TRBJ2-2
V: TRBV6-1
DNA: TGTGCCAGCAGGGCCCCGGGCGGGGAGCTGTTTTTT
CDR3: CASRAPGGELFF

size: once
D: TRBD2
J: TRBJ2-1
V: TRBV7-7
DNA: TGTGCCAGCAGCCCTGGACTAGCGGGTGGCAATGAGCAGTTCTTC
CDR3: CASSPGLAGGNEQFF

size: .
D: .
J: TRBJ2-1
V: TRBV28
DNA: TGTGCCAGCGTCGTTTTGTTCTATGAGCAGTTCTTC
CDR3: CASVVLFYEQFF

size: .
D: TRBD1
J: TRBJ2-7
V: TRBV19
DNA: TGTGCCAGTAGTATGCGGACAGGGATTTACGAGCAGTACTTC
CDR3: CASSMRTGIYEQYF

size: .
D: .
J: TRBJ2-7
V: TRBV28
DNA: TGTGCCAGCAGTTTAGGGGGCCTGGAGCAGTACTTC
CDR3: CASSLGGLEQYF

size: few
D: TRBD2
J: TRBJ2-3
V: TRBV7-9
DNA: TGTGCCAGCAGCCCCGGGACTAGCGGGAGGAGGCAGTATTTT
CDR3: CASSPGTSGRRQYF

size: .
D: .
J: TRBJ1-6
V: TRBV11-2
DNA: TGTGCCAGCAGAGTTACAGGGTTGGTTTCACCCCTCCACTTT
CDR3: CASRVTGLVSPLHF

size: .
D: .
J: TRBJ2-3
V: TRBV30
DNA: TGTGCCTGGGTGACTAAACGGGAACCCGTTTCTAGCACAGATACGCAGTATTTT
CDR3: CAWVTKREPVSSTDTQYF

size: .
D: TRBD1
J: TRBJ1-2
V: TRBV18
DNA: TGTGCCAGCTCACCGGGACAGGCAGCCTATGGCTACACCTTC
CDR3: CASSPGQAAYGYTF

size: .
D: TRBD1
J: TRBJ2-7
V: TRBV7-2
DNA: TGTGCCAGCAGCTCCCATCCCGGGACAGTGTGGGAGCAGTACTTC
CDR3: CASSSHPGTVWEQYF

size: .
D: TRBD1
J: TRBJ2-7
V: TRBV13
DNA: TGTGCCAGCAGCTTAACAGGGGACGAGCAGTACTTC
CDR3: CASSLTGDEQYF

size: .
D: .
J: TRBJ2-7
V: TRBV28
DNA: TGTGCCACTAGACTCGTACGCTACGAGCAGTACTTC
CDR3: CATRLVRYEQYF

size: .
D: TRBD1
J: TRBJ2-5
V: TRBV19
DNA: TGTGCCAGTAGCGACACGGGCAGGGGGTCAGAGACCCAGTACTTC
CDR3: CASSDTGRGSETQYF

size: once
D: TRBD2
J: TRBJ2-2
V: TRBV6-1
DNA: TGTGCCAGCAGTTTCAGCGGGGTAAACACCGGGGAGCTGTTTTTT
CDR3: CASSFSGVNTGELFF

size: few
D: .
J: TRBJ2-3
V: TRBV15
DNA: TGTGCCACCAGCAGCAGGGATACGCAGTATTTT
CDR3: CATSSRDTQYF

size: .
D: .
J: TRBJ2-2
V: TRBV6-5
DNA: TGTGCCAGCAGTCCCGGACGGGGCGGGGAGCTGTTTTTT
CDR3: CASSPGRGGELFF

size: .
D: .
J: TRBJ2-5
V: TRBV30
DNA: TGTGCCGGCGGGGCCCAAGAGACCCAGTACTTC
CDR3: CAGGAQETQYF

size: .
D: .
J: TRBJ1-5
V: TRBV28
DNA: TGTGCCAGCAGTTTCAGGGGTTGGCAGCCCCAGCATTTT
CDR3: CASSFRGWQPQHF

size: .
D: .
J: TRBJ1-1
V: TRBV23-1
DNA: TGCGCCAGCAGTCAACCGGGACAAGCAACCGAAGCTTTCTTT
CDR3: CASSQPGQATEAFF

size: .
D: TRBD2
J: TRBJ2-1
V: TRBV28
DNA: TGTGCCACTGCCGGGGGGGGCTCCAACTCCTACAATGAGCAGTTCTTC
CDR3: CATAGGGSNSYNEQFF

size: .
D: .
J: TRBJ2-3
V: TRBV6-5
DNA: TGTGCCAGCAGTCTAGACCAGGCAAGGGGTACGCAGTATTTT
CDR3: CASSLDQARGTQYF

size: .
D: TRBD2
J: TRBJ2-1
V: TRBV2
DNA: TGTGCCAGCAACAGCGGGGGGGCCTTCTACAATGAGCAGTTCTTC
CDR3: CASNSGGAFYNEQFF

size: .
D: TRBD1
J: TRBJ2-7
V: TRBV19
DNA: TGTGCCAGTAGCCCCAGGGGAAGGGACAGAGCCTACGAGCAGTACTTC
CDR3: CASSPRGRDRAYEQYF

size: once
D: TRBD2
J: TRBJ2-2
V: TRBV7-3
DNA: TGTGCCAGCAGCGAAGCCGGGACTAGCCTCATGAACACCGGGGAGCTGTTTTTT
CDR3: CASSEAGTSLMNTGELFF

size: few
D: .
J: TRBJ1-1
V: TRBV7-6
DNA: TGTGCCAGCAGCTCGGGACTGGAGAACACTGAAGCTTTCTTT
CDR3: CASSSGLENTEAFF

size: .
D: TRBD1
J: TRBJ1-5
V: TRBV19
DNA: TGTGCCAGTACCCAAGGACAGGGGCGGCGGCAGCCCCAGCATTTT
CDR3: CASTQGQGRRQPQHF

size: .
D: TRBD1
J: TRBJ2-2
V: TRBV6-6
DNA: TGTGCCAGCAGTCGACAGGGGAACACCGGGGAGCTGTTTTTT
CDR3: CASSRQGNTGELFF

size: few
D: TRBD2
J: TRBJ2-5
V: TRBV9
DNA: TGTGCCAGCAGCGTCCAACCTACTAGCGGGGGCGAGACCCAGTACTTC
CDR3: CASSVQPTSGGETQYF

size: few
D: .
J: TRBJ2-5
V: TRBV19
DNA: TGTGCCAGTAGTAACAGGATTCTCCAAGAGACCCAGTACTTC
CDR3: CASSNRILQETQYF

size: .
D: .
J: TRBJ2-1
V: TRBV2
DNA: TGTGCCAGCATGGCTGTGGGGAGCTCCTACAATGAGCAGTTCTTC
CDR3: CASMAVGSSYNEQFF